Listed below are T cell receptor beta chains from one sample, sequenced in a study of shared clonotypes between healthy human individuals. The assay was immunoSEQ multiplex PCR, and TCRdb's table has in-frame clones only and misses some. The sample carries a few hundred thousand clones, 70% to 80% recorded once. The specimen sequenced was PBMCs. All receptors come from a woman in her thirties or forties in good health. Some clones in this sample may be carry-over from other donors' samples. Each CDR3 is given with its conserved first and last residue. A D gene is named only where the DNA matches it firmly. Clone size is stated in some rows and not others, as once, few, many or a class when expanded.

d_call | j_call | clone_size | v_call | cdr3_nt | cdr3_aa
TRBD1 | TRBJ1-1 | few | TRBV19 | TGTGCCAGTAGTATACCACCCTGGCGGACAGGGGTAAACACTGAAGCTTTCTTT | CASSIPPWRTGVNTEAFF
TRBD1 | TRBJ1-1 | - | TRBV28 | TGTGCCTCCTGGACAGGCAGATTCAACACTGAAGCTTTCTTT | CASWTGRFNTEAFF
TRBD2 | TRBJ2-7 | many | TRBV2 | TGTGCCACCCGACTAGCCCACGAGCAGTACTTC | CATRLAHEQYF
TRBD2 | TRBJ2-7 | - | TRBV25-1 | TGTGCCAGCAGTGAATCGGCTAGCGGAGATTACGAGCAGTACTTC | CASSESASGDYEQYF
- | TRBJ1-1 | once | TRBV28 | TGTGCCAGCAGTCATCCCGGTGGCGCTGAAGCTTTCTTT | CASSHPGGAEAFF
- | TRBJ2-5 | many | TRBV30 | TGTGCCTGGAGTAAGACAGAACAAGAGACCCAGTACTTC | CAWSKTEQETQYF
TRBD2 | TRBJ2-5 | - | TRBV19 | TGTGCCAGTAGTACACTAGCGGGAGCTAATAGAGAGCAGTACTTC | CASSTLAGANREQYF
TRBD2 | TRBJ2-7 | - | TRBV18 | TGTGCCAGCTCACCACCTAATTCTGGGACTACCTACGAGCAGTACTTC | CASSPPNSGTTYEQYF
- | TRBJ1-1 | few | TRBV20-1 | TGCAGTGCTACGAACACTGAAGCTTTCTTT | CSATNTEAFF
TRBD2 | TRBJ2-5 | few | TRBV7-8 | TGTGCCAGCAGCTTAGGCGGGAGAGGGGAGACCCAGTACTTC | CASSLGGRGETQYF
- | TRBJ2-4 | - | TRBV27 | TGTGCCAGCAGTTTTGGTCCGGGACTGGCCAAAAACATTCAGTACTTC | CASSFGPGLAKNIQYF
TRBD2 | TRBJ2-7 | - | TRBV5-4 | TGTGCCAGCAGCTTGGCCGAACTAGCGGACTACGAGCAGTACTTC | CASSLAELADYEQYF
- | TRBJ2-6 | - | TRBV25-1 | TGTGCCAGCCGTGGGACTTCTGGGGCCAACGTCCTGACTTTC | CASRGTSGANVLTF
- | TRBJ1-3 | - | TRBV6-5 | TGTGCCAGCAGTTACGACACAGGGCCTGGAAACACCATATATTTT | CASSYDTGPGNTIYF
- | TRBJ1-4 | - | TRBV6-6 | TGTGCCAGCAGTTACACACATCTGGGAGCTAATGAAAAACTGTTTTTT | CASSYTHLGANEKLFF
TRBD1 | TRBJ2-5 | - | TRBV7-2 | TGTGCCAGCAGCTTAGGTCACAGGGGGCATGAGACCCAGTACTTC | CASSLGHRGHETQYF
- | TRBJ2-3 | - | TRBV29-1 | TGCAGCGTTGAAGAAGGAGGCACAGATACGCAGTATTTT | CSVEEGGTDTQYF
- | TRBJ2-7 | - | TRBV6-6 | TGTGCCAGCAGTTACGGTCAGGGGTCCTACGAGCAGTACTTC | CASSYGQGSYEQYF
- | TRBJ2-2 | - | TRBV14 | TGTGCCAGCAGCCAAGGAGGGCCGGGTACCGGGGAGCTGTTTTTT | CASSQGGPGTGELFF
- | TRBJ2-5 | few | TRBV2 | TGTGCCAGCACCCCGAATAGCGAACAGACCCAGTACTTC | CASTPNSEQTQYF
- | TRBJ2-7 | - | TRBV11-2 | TGTGCCAGCAGCCCGTACCAGGGGAGTAGGAACGAGCAGTACTTC | CASSPYQGSRNEQYF
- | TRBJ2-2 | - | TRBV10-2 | TGCGCCAGCAGTGAAGGGGTAGGGAGGACCGGGGAGCTGTTTTTT | CASSEGVGRTGELFF
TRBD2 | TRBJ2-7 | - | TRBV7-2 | TGTGCCAGCAGCCCCACTAGCGGGAGTGGTTCCTACGAGCAGTACTTC | CASSPTSGSGSYEQYF
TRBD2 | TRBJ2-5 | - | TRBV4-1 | TGCGCCAGCAGCGAACGGACTAGCGAAGAGACCCAGTACTTC | CASSERTSEETQYF
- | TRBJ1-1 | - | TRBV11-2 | TGTGCCAGCAGCTTTTCGGGGGACACTGAAGCTTTCTTT | CASSFSGDTEAFF
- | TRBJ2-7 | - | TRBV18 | TGTGCCAGCTCACCCACTTCGGATCTATCTTCCGAGCAGTACTTC | CASSPTSDLSSEQYF
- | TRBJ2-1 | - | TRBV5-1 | TGCGCCAGCAGCAGTGCGCAGGGGGGCTACAATGAGCAGTTCTTC | CASSSAQGGYNEQFF
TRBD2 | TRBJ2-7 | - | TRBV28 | TGTGCCAGCAGCCAAGGTCTAGTGTGGGCTAGCGGACCCTACGAGCAGTACTTC | CASSQGLVWASGPYEQYF
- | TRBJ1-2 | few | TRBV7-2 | TGTGCCAGCAGTTCCGACAGAAGGAATGGCTACACCTTC | CASSSDRRNGYTF
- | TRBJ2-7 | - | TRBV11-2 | TGTGCCAGCAGCTTGCCAACACGCTCCTACGAGCAGTACTTC | CASSLPTRSYEQYF
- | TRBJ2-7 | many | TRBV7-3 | TGTGCCAGCAGCTTAGAGGTCGGTCTTCATGTCCCCTACGAGCAGTACTTC | CASSLEVGLHVPYEQYF
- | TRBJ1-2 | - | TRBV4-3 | TGCGCCAGCAGCCTCCAGTTTGGGGCTAACTATGGCTACACCTTC | CASSLQFGANYGYTF
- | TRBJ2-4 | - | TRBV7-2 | TGTGCCAGCAGCCTCGGATGGGACCCCGGGAACATTCAGTACTTC | CASSLGWDPGNIQYF
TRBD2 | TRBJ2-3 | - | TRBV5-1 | TGCGCCAGCAGCTTGGGCGGGAGGGCACCAGATACGCAGTATTTT | CASSLGGRAPDTQYF
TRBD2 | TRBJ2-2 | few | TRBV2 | TGTGCCAGCAGCCTAGCGGGATCAACGAACACCGGGGAGCTGTTTTTT | CASSLAGSTNTGELFF
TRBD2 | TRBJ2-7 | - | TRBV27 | TGTGCCAGCAGTACTAGCGGGAGTAGGTACGAGCAGTACTTC | CASSTSGSRYEQYF
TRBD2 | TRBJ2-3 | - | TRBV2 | TGTGCCAGCAGGCTAGCGGGAGAGGGGACGCAGTATTTT | CASRLAGEGTQYF
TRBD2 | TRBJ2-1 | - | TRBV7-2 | TGTGCCAGCAGCTTAGCGCCCGCGGGAGGTGAGAATGAGCAGTTCTTC | CASSLAPAGGENEQFF
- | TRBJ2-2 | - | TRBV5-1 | TGCGCCAGCAGTTCAACAGGGTACACCGGGGAGCTGTTTTTT | CASSSTGYTGELFF
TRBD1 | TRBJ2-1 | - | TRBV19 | TGTGCCAGTATCCCCGGGACAGGCAATTTTGCTGAGCAGTTCTTC | CASIPGTGNFAEQFF
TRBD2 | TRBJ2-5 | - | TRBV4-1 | TGCGCCGGCAGCCGTCAGTCACTAGCGGGAAAGGAGACCCAGTACTTC | CAGSRQSLAGKETQYF
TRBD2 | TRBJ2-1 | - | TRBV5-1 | TGCGCCAGCAGCTACCAGACTAGCGGGAGGGCGAGCTCCTACAATGAGCAGTTCTTC | CASSYQTSGRASSYNEQFF
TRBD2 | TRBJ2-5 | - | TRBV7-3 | TGTGCCAGCAGCGCCACTAGCGGGAAACAGACCCAGTACTTC | CASSATSGKQTQYF